The next 9 T cell receptor beta chains were all read from a single sample in a study of long-term antiretroviral therapy in people with HIV (dated by TCRdb to between 2021 and 2024). The immunoSEQ hsTCRB v3.0 assay was used at survey level resolution to sequence the TRB variable region. Not all clones reach the TCRdb copy of this immuneACCESS table, which keeps in-frame sequences only. Checked studies attribute under half of the gap to unresolved V genes and leave the rest unexplained. The sample has about 30,000 clones on record, nearly 95% of them singletons. Roughly 8% of the sample lies in the top ten. Sample: unsorted PBMCs, taken 6 to 6.5 years after starting antiretroviral therapy. The source is a man aged 30 to 39 with HIV.

The chain recombines TRBV15 with TRBJ1-5, with 8 bases fitting TRBD1. This CDR3 is built from 15 residues. V was clipped by 1 base and J by 7 bases; unmatched bases: 6. Looked up from germline, CDR1 is LNHNV and CDR2 is YYDKDF (reference sequence). The CDR3 region has the DNA TGTGCCACCAGCAGAGGGGACAGGCGGGAACAGCCCCAGCATTTT. Translating gives CATSRGDRREQPQHF.

The genes are TRBV2 and TRBJ2-1; D may be TRBD1 (6 bases). The germline V gene encodes CDR1 SNHLY and CDR2 FYNNEI. V was clipped by 10 bases and J by 1 base, with 14 bases between them. CDR3 length: 14 amino acids. The CDR3 DNA follows: TGTGCCATCATCGAAGGACAGTCCTACAATGAGCAGTTCTTC. Protein product: CAIIEGQSYNEQFF.

The chain employs TRBV30 and TRBJ1-1; 10 positions agree with TRBD1. J gave up 0 bases and V 0 bases, and 4 bases lay outside the gene matches. Germline lookup yields CDR1 GTSNPN and CDR2 SVGIG (reference sequence). The CDR3 length is 16 residues. In DNA, the CDR3 is TGTGCCTGGAGTGTAGGACAGGGGGTCCTGAACACTGAAGCTTTCTTT. Amino acids: CAWSVGQGVLNTEAFF.

The J gene is TRBJ2-7, the V gene TRBV7-3; D remains unclear. In germline, CDR1 is SGHTA, CDR2 FQGTGA. Trimming removed 5 bases at V and 0 bases at J, with 2 bases between. CDR3 length equals 11 residues. CDR3 nucleotide sequence: TGTGCCAGCAGCCCCTCCTACGAGCAGTACTTC. This encodes CASSPSYEQYF.

The CDR3 DNA reads TGTGCCAGCAGTGAAGGCTTGGGACACGAGCTTAAGCCCCAGCATTTT. Amino acid sequence: CASSEGLGHELKPQHF. The rearrangement joins TRBV2 to TRBJ1-5; weak D call: TRBD1 (6 bases). Germline-derived CDR1 and CDR2 are SNHLY and FYNNEI. This CDR3 has 16 amino acids. The germline V and J ends were trimmed by 1 base and 8 bases, with 18 bases remaining between them.

V and J are TRBV5-1 and TRBJ2-3; perhaps TRBD1 as D (5 bases). V gave up 0 bases and J gave up 5 bases, with 13 bases separating them. The CDR3 length is 15 residues. The germline V gene encodes CDR1 SGHRS and CDR2 YFSETQ. The CDR3 sequence: CASSLGGYGKDTQYF. CDR3 nucleotide sequence: TGCGCCAGCAGCTTGGGGGGCTACGGTAAAGATACGCAGTATTTT.

The chain is built from TRBV19 and TRBJ1-1, with a possible D match to TRBD1 (6 bases). Trimming stripped 7 bases from V and 0 bases from J, with 18 bases between. The CDR3 contains 16 residues. Germline CDR1 LNHDA, CDR2 SQIVND (reference sequence). CDR3 protein: CASMGGRMGMNTEAFF. The CDR3 DNA is TGTGCCAGTATGGGGGGGCGCATGGGGATGAACACTGAAGCTTTCTTT. The full variable domain, rest sourced from reference TRBV19 and TRBJ1-1, is DGGITQSPKYLFRKEGQNVTLSCEQNLNHDAMYWYRQDPGQGLRLIYYSQIVNDFQKGDIAEGYSVSREKKESFPLTVTSAQKNPTAFYLCASMGGRMGMNTEAFFGQGTRLTVV.

V gene TRBV4-2 combines with J gene TRBJ2-2, with TRBD2 identical over 10 bases. Germline V gene data show CDR1 as LGHNA and CDR2 as YNFKEQ. V shed 3 bases, J shed 1 base, and the junction held 5 bases outside the gene matches. This CDR3 contains 17 residues. CDR3: CASSHAIAGGNTGELFF. For the CDR3, the DNA is TGTGCCAGCAGCCACGCTATAGCGGGGGGGAACACCGGGGAGCTGTTTTTT.

This rearrangement joins TRBV6-1 to TRBJ1-3, with unresolved D. V lost 1 base, J lost 8 bases, and 12 bases lay in between. This CDR3 spans 14 amino acids. Germline CDR1 reads MNHNS; CDR2 reads SASEGT. The CDR3 DNA sequence: TGTGCCAGCAGTGAAGAGTTTGAAGTGGACACCATATATTTT. Translated, it gives CASSEEFEVDTIYF.